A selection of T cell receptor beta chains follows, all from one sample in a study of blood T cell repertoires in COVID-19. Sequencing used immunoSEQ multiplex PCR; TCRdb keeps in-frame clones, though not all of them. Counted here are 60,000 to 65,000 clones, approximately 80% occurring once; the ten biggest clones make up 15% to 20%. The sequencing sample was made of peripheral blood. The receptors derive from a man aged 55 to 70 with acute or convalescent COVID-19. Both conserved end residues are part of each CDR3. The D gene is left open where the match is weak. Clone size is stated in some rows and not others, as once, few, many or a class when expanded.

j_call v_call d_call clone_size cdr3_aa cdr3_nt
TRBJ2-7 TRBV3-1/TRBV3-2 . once CASRQTSEQYF TGTGCCAGCCGACAGACTAGCGAGCAGTACTTC
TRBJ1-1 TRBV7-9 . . CASSGRTEVNTEAFF TGTGCCAGCAGCGGCAGGACAGAGGTGAACACTGAAGCTTTCTTT
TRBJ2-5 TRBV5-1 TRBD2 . CASSSGSGRMETQYF TGCGCCAGCAGCTCGGGTAGCGGGAGAATGGAGACCCAGTACTTC
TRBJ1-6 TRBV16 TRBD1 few CASSQGTGSWGSPLHF TGTGCCAGCAGCCAAGGGACAGGGAGTTGGGGATCACCCCTCCACTTT
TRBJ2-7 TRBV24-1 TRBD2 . CATSDPGLEGDTRQYF TGTGCCACCAGTGATCCAGGACTAGAAGGAGATACGAGGCAGTACTTC
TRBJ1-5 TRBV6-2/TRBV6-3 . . CASSYPDTYQPQHF TGTGCCAGCAGTTACCCTGACACGTATCAGCCCCAGCATTTT
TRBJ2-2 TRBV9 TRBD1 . CASSVGNRGNTGELFF TGTGCCAGCAGCGTAGGGAACAGGGGGAACACCGGGGAGCTGTTTTTT
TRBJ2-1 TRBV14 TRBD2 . CASSQDRLAGYNEQFF TGTGCCAGCAGCCAAGATCGTCTAGCGGGCTACAATGAGCAGTTCTTC
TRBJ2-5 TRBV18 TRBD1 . CASSPSRDREETQYF TGTGCCAGCTCACCCTCCCGGGACAGGGAGGAGACCCAGTACTTC
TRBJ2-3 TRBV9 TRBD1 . CASSVLQGGLTDTQYF TGTGCCAGCAGCGTCTTACAGGGGGGACTCACAGATACGCAGTATTTT
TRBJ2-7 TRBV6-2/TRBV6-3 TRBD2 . CASSRAGRESYEQYF TGTGCCAGCAGTCGTGCGGGGCGGGAGTCCTACGAGCAGTACTTC
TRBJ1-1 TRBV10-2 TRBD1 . CASSERQGEQAFF TGCGCCAGCAGTGAGAGACAGGGAGAGCAAGCTTTCTTT
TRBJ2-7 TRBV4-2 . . CASSQDWRSYEQYF TGTGCCAGCAGCCAAGACTGGCGGTCCTACGAGCAGTACTTC
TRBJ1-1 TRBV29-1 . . CSVEEVGTEAFF TGCAGCGTTGAGGAGGTTGGGACTGAAGCTTTCTTT
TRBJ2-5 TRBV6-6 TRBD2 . CASSGRTSGSWETQYF TGTGCCAGCAGCGGCCGGACTAGCGGGAGTTGGGAGACCCAGTACTTC
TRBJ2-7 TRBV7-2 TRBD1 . CASSRESTGPGIEQYF TGTGCCAGCAGCAGAGAGTCGACAGGGCCTGGGATCGAGCAGTACTTC
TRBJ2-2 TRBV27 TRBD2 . CASRRLAGVVGELFF TGTGCCAGCAGGAGACTAGCGGGAGTTGTCGGGGAGCTGTTTTTT
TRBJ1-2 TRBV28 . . CASGGARYGYTF TGTGCCAGCGGGGGGGCGCGGTATGGCTACACCTTC
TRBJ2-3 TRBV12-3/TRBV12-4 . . CASSLYRETQYF TGTGCCAGCAGTTTATATCGCGAGACGCAGTATTTT
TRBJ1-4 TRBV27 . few CASSPRVGTNEKLFF TGTGCCAGCAGTCCCAGGGTGGGAACTAATGAAAAACTGTTTTTT
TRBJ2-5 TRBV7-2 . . CASSLERAQETQYF TGTGCCAGCAGCTTAGAGAGGGCCCAAGAGACCCAGTACTTC
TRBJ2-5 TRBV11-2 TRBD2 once CASSLEAGDQETQYF TGTGCCAGCAGCTTAGAAGCGGGGGACCAAGAGACCCAGTACTTC
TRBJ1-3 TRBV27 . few CASSLTGVGNTIYF TGTGCCAGCAGTTTAACCGGGGTCGGAAACACCATATATTTT
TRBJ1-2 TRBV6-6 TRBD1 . CASRLGQGQLAYTF TGTGCCAGCAGGTTGGGACAGGGCCAACTAGCCTACACCTTC
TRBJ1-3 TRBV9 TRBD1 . CASSPSTGSGNTIYF TGTGCCAGCAGCCCTTCGACAGGGTCTGGAAACACCATATATTTT
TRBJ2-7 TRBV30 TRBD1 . CAWSYRGNEQYF TGTGCCTGGTCTTACAGGGGCAACGAGCAGTACTTC
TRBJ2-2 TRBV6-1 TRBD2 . CASSEAVVAGGTGELFF TGTGCCAGCAGTGAAGCAGTGGTAGCGGGAGGCACCGGGGAGCTGTTTTTT
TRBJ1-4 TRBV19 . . CASSISGKLFF TGTGCCAGTAGTATTTCGGGAAAACTGTTTTTT
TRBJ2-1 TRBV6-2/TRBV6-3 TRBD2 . CASSSPSGRDNEQFF TGTGCCAGCAGTTCTCCTAGCGGGAGGGACAATGAGCAGTTCTTC
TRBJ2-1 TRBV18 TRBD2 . CASSPAGTSGYNEQFF TGTGCCAGCTCACCAGCCGGGACTAGCGGGTACAATGAGCAGTTCTTC
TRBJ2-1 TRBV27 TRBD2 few CASSWEVGTRYEQFF TGTGCCAGCAGTTGGGAGGTCGGGACTAGATATGAGCAGTTCTTC
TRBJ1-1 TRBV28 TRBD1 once CASSGTGGPKAFF TGTGCCAGCAGCGGGACAGGGGGCCCAAAAGCTTTCTTT
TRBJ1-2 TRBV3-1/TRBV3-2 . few CASSQVPPRGNYGYTF TGTGCCAGCAGCCAAGTCCCCCCACGGGGAAACTATGGCTACACCTTC
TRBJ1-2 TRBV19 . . CASSLGGPYGYTF TGTGCCAGTAGCTTGGGGGGGCCCTATGGCTACACCTTC
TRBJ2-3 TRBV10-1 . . CASSDRNSFKSTDTQYF TGCGCCAGCAGCGATCGCAACTCCTTCAAGAGCACAGATACGCAGTATTTT
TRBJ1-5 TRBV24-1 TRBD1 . CATSETTGRANQPQHF TGTGCCACCAGTGAGACGACAGGGAGAGCAAATCAGCCCCAGCATTTT
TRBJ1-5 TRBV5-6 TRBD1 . CASSGQGAGNQPQHF TGTGCCAGCAGCGGACAGGGGGCCGGCAATCAGCCCCAGCATTTT
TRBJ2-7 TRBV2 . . CASRDYSYEQYF TGTGCCAGCAGGGACTATTCCTACGAGCAGTACTTC